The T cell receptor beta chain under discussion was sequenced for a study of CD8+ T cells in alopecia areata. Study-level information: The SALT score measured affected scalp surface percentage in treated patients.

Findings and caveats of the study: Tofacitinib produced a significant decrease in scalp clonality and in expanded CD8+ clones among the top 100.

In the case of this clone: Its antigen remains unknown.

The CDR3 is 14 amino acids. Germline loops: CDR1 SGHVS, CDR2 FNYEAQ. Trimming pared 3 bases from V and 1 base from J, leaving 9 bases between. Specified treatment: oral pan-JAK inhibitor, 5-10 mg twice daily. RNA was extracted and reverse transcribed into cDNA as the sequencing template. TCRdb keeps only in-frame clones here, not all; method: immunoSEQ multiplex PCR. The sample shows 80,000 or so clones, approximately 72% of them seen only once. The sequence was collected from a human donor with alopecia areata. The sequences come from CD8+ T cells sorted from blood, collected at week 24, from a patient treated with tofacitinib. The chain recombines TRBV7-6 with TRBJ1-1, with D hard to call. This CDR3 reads CASSLTRGNTEAFF. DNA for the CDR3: TGTGCCAGCAGCTTGACCAGAGGGAACACTGAAGCTTTCTTT. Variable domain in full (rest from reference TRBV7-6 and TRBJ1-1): GAGVSQSPRYKVTKRGQDVALRCDPISGHVSLYWYRQALGQGPEFLTYFNYEAQQDKSGLPNDRFSAERPEGSISTLTIQRTEQRDSAMYRCASSLTRGNTEAFFGQGTRLTVV.